The 13 T cell receptor beta chains given below trace back to one sample, sequenced in a study of T cell responses to AZD1222 COVID-19 vaccine. Some clones are missing from TCRdb's copy, which holds only in-frame ones; the method was immunoSEQ multiplex PCR. The data show 97,000 or so clones, more than 75% seen once. This specimen was peripheral blood, taken on day 0 of AZD1222 vaccination. These receptors were obtained from an adult in good health.

This chain links TRBV11-1 with TRBJ1-1; D unresolved. Trimming left V 4 bases short and J 1 base short, with 1 base between. Germline CDR1 is SGHAT and CDR2 is FQDESV (reference sequence). This CDR3 has 11 residues. The CDR3 DNA reads as TGTGCCAGCAGCTGGAACACTGAAGCTTTCTTT. Protein: CASSWNTEAFF.

The CDR3 loop is CASSSRSGTDQHF. As DNA, the CDR3 is TGTGCCAGCAGTTCTAGGTCCGGGACGGACCAGCATTTT. This chain uses TRBV12-3 or TRBV12-4 with TRBJ1-5, with D tentatively TRBD1 (5 bases). V lost 4 bases and J lost 12, with 16 bases in between. CDR3 size: 13 residues.

The rearrangement uses TRBV4-3 and TRBJ1-6; possibly TRBD1 for D (5 bases). The CDR3 sequence is 14 residues long. Per germline, CDR1 LGHNA and CDR2 YSLEER. V was shortened by 4 bases and J by 5 bases, with 9 bases between the two germline ends. In nucleotides, the CDR3 is TGCGCCAGCAGCCCCTTGGGGGATAATTCACCCCTCCACTTT. As protein: CASSPLGDNSPLHF.

The chain links TRBV7-3 to TRBJ2-5; the D call may be TRBD1 or TRBD2 (5 bases each). Germline values: CDR1 SGHTA, CDR2 FQGTGA. Trimming cost V 2 bases and J 4 bases, with 8 bases left between them. The CDR3 spans 13 residues. The CDR3 loop reads CASSLWGRETQYF. In DNA, the CDR3 is TGTGCCAGCAGCTTATGGGGACGAGAGACCCAGTACTTC.

The J gene is TRBJ1-5, the V gene TRBV19, with 10 bases that match TRBD1. Germline V gives CDR1 LNHDA, CDR2 SQIVND (reference sequence). Germline trimming cut 6 bases from V and 6 bases from J; bases unmatched to any gene: 14. The length of the CDR3 is 17 residues. The CDR3 DNA reads TGTGCCAGTAGGGGACAGGGGATGGATCCGGTGTCTCAGCCCCAGCATTTT. Translated: CASRGQGMDPVSQPQHF.

This chain uses TRBV7-6 with TRBJ1-4; TRBD1 might be the D (5 bases). This CDR3 has 16 residues. Per the germline V gene, CDR1 is SGHVS and CDR2 is FNYEAQ. The V end was cut by 2 bases, the J end by 1 base, with 11 bases between. The CDR3 loop is CASSLRDGGTNEKLFF. The CDR3 region has the DNA TGTGCCAGCAGCTTAAGGGACGGAGGAACTAATGAAAAACTGTTTTTT.

The chain carries TRBV19 and TRBJ1-5, with no clear D. V was clipped by 8 bases and J by 2 bases, with 16 bases between them. Germline lookup yields CDR1 LNHDA and CDR2 SQIVND (reference sequence). The CDR3 is 15 residues long. This CDR3 is CASSRSGLGNQPQHF. The CDR3 DNA reads as TGTGCCAGTTCCCGCAGTGGGTTAGGCAATCAGCCCCAGCATTTT.

This clone was counted once. The V and J genes are TRBV7-9 and TRBJ2-2, with D maybe TRBD1 (6 bases). CDR3 length: 16 residues. Between the trimmed V and J ends, which lost 4 bases and 1 base, there was a span of 13 bases. Germline values: CDR1 SEHNR, CDR2 FQNEAQ (reference sequence). This CDR3 reads CASSSSPGVNTGELFF. The CDR3 bases are TGTGCCAGCAGCTCGTCGCCAGGGGTGAACACCGGGGAGCTGTTTTTT.

The V and J genes are TRBV5-4 and TRBJ1-2; D call uncertain. Trimming removed 1 base from V and 4 bases from J, with 11 bases in between. The CDR3 runs to 14 residues. Looked up from germline, CDR1 is SGHNT and CDR2 is YYREEE (reference sequence). This CDR3 reads CASSLNTASYGYTF. In DNA form, the CDR3 reads TGTGCCAGCAGCTTGAACACGGCCAGCTATGGCTACACCTTC.

The rearrangement links TRBV19 to TRBJ2-1; possibly TRBD2 for D (5 bases). The germline V gene encodes CDR1 LNHDA and CDR2 SQIVND (reference sequence). Trimming cost V 4 bases and J 8 bases, with 9 bases left between them. This CDR3 region has 12 residues. This CDR3 is CASSSRGDEQFF. The CDR3 DNA follows: TGTGCCAGTAGTAGCCGGGGAGATGAGCAGTTCTTC.

This clone was detected only a few times. The V and J genes are TRBV24-1 and TRBJ2-1; D is unresolved. V lost 0 bases to trimming and J lost 6 bases, with 2 bases between them. The CDR3 is 12 residues long. The V gene's germline CDR1 is KGHDR and CDR2 SFDVKD. In DNA form, the CDR3 reads TGTGCCACCAGTGATTTGATCAATGAGCAGTTCTTC. Translation gives CATSDLINEQFF.

V usage is TRBV5-1 and J usage is TRBJ2-1, with a possible D match to TRBD1 (6 bases). Trimming removed 3 bases at V and 6 bases at J, with 16 bases between. Germline V gene lookup returns CDR1 SGHRS and CDR2 YFSETQ. This CDR3 contains 15 residues. The CDR3 nucleotides are TGCGCCAGCAGCTCCGAATCCGGGACACCCAATGAGCAGTTCTTC. Its translation: CASSSESGTPNEQFF. Supplemented by reference TRBV5-1 and TRBJ2-1, the full variable domain reads KAGVTQTPRYLIKTRGQQVTLSCSPISGHRSVSWYQQTPGQGLQFLFEYFSETQRNKGNFPGRFSGRQFSNSRSEMNVSTLELGDSALYLCASSSESGTPNEQFFGPGTRLTVL.

The chain recombines TRBV13 with TRBJ1-2; TRBD1 is a possible D gene (6 bases). V lost 5 bases to trimming and J lost 6 bases, with 10 bases between them. CDR1 PRHDT and CDR2 FYEKMQ come from the germline V gene (reference sequence). The CDR3 spans 12 residues. As DNA, the CDR3 is TGTGCCAGCAGCCAAAACAGGGATGGCTACACCTTC. This codes for CASSQNRDGYTF.